This passage covers 29 T cell receptor beta chains from one sample sequenced in a study of blood T cell repertoires in COVID-19 (dated by TCRdb to 2018 to 2021). The library was made by the immunoSEQ multiplex PCR assay. The source is immuneACCESS, and TCRdb retained only in-frame sequences with V and J called. Part of the clones is not carried over; for the studies checked, unresolved V genes explain less than half of this, and the remainder is unexplained. The sample yields approximately 250,000 clones; around 84% were counted once. The top ten hold around 4.2% of the sample. Material: peripheral blood. All receptors come from a man aged 60-69 years with acute or convalescent COVID-19.

This sequence joins TRBV5-1 and TRBJ2-1; 7 nucleotides agree with TRBD1. This CDR3 is built from 13 residues. Germline loops: CDR1 SGHRS, CDR2 YFSETQ. The V segment lost 4 bases and the J segment 5 bases; nucleotides outside the gene matches: 3. The DNA of the CDR3 is TGCGCCAGCAGCCCACAGGGGAACAATGAGCAGTTCTTC. Protein sequence: CASSPQGNNEQFF.

This clone was counted a few times. The chain links TRBV3-1 (or the pseudogene TRBV3-2) to TRBJ1-5; the D is unclear. The CDR3 length is 12 residues. From germline, CDR1 is LGHDT and CDR2 YNNKEL (reference sequence). V lost 0 bases, J lost 9 bases, and 6 bases lay in between. The CDR3 nucleotides are TGTGCCAGCAGCCAAGAGGGCATGCCCCAGCATTTT. It translates to CASSQEGMPQHF.

The chain joins TRBV10-3 to TRBJ2-7, with 10 nucleotides matching TRBD2. The CDR3 sequence is 15 residues long. The ends lost 4 bases at V and 4 bases at J; junction bases unmatched: 7. CDR1 is ENHRY, CDR2 SYGVKD, per germline. The CDR3 reads CAISGVRTSGYEQYF. In DNA form, the CDR3 reads TGTGCCATCAGTGGGGTAAGGACTAGCGGATACGAGCAGTACTTC.

This chain joins TRBV7-9 and TRBJ2-6, with D possibly being TRBD1 (6 bases). The V gene's germline CDR1 is SEHNR and CDR2 FQNEAQ (reference sequence). V was cut by 6 bases and J by 2 bases, with 11 bases left in between. This CDR3 is built from 15 residues. CDR3 in DNA: TGTGCCAGCAGTACCACAGGGACTGGGGCCAACGTCCTGACTTTC. Encoded protein: CASSTTGTGANVLTF.

This chain uses TRBV5-6 with TRBJ2-7; 8 bases agree with TRBD1. The CDR3 contains 14 residues. Germline V gives CDR1 SGHDT, CDR2 YYEEEE. V was clipped by 0 bases and J by 3 bases; unmatched bases: 2. CDR3: CASSLGTGIYEQYF. The CDR3 DNA reads as TGTGCCAGCAGCTTGGGGACAGGGATCTACGAGCAGTACTTC.

This clone showed up just once. V usage is TRBV21-1 and J usage is TRBJ1-2; TRBD1, the table's D call, was not compared with the DNA. TRBV21-1 is a known pseudogene. The length of the CDR3 is 14 residues. For the CDR3, the DNA is TGTGCCAGCAGGACAGGGTCGGCTAACTATGGCTACACCTTC. This sequence encodes CASRTGSANYGYTF.

The chain couples TRBV7-2 to TRBJ2-3; 12 positions match TRBD2. The CDR3 consists of 17 residues. Germline CDR1 SGHTA, CDR2 FQGNSA. V was pared by 5 bases and J by 6 bases, with 12 bases of the junction left unmatched. The CDR3 spells CASSRSRLAGVSDTQYF. The DNA of the CDR3 is TGTGCCAGCAGCCGCTCCCGACTAGCGGGAGTTTCGGATACGCAGTATTTT.

The chain combines TRBV18 with TRBJ1-3; the D is unclear. CDR3 length equals 15 residues. Germline V gene sequence: CDR1 KGHSH, CDR2 LQKENI. V lost 3 bases, J lost 0 bases, and 9 bases lay in between. In DNA form, the CDR3 reads TGTGCCAGCTCACCGGGCGGGTTCTCTGGAAACACCATATATTTT. It translates to CASSPGGFSGNTIYF.

The J gene is TRBJ2-3, the V gene TRBV4-3, with D perhaps TRBD2 (7 bases). The CDR3 spans 18 residues. The germline gives CDR1 LGHNA, CDR2 YSLEER. V lost 0 bases, J lost 1 base, and 17 bases lay in between. CDR3 region: CASSQDSWGGRGTDTQYF. The CDR3 region has the DNA TGCGCCAGCAGCCAAGACTCGTGGGGGGGGCGGGGCACAGATACGCAGTATTTT.

V gene TRBV15 combines with J gene TRBJ1-3; 9 nucleotides align to TRBD1. Trimming removed 0 bases from V and 4 bases from J; junction bases left unmatched: 13. This CDR3 spans 19 amino acids. Germline lookup yields CDR1 LNHNV and CDR2 YYDKDF (reference sequence). This CDR3 is CATSRDLNRGRVRGNTIYF. The CDR3 DNA reads TGTGCCACCAGCAGAGATTTAAACAGGGGGCGGGTGAGAGGAAACACCATATATTTT.

The chain is built from TRBV24-1 and TRBJ2-1; 8 positions match TRBD2. V was clipped by 4 bases and J by 15 bases; unmatched bases: 10. This CDR3 comprises 13 residues. Germline lookup yields CDR1 KGHDR and CDR2 SFDVKD. The CDR3 loop is CATSEPEREMRFF. The CDR3 nucleotides are TGTGCCACCAGTGAACCTGAGCGGGAGATGCGGTTCTTC.

The CDR3 region is CASSVETGANVLTF. The CDR3 DNA is TGTGCCAGCAGTGTAGAAACTGGGGCCAACGTCCTGACTTTC. The chain recombines TRBV2 with TRBJ2-6, with D unclear. This CDR3 has 14 amino acids. Trimming shortened V by 4 bases and J by 2 bases, and 6 bases separated the two germline ends. The germline V gene encodes CDR1 SNHLY and CDR2 FYNNEI. Looking up the rest from reference TRBV2 and TRBJ2-6 gives the full variable domain: EPEVTQTPSHQVTQMGQEVILRCVPISNHLYFYWYRQILGQKVEFLVSFYNNEISEKSEIFDDQFSVERPDGSNFTLKIRSTKLEDSAMYFCASSVETGANVLTFGAGSRLTVL.

The V gene is TRBV25-1, the J gene TRBJ2-2, with 10 bases fitting TRBD1. V was pared by 3 bases and J by 3 bases, with 1 base of the junction left unmatched. From germline, CDR1 is MGHDK and CDR2 SYGVNS. This CDR3 region has 15 residues. CDR3 coding DNA: TGTGCCAGCAGTGATGGGACAGGGGACACCGGGGAGCTGTTTTTT. Amino acid sequence: CASSDGTGDTGELFF.

This chain uses TRBV28 with TRBJ2-7, with TRBD1 identical over 8 bases. Germline-derived CDR1 and CDR2 are MDHEN and SYDVKM. Losses at the gene ends were 6 bases for V and 4 bases for J; bases not matched to a gene: 11. This CDR3 comprises 15 residues. The CDR3 protein is CASSPRTGLIYEQYF. The DNA of the CDR3 is TGTGCCAGCAGCCCCCGGACAGGGTTAATTTACGAGCAGTACTTC.

This clone was counted between two and nine times. This chain uses TRBV28 with TRBJ2-7; 9 bases fit TRBD1. This CDR3 is 16 amino acids long. The germline V gene encodes CDR1 MDHEN and CDR2 SYDVKM. Trimming at V came to 7 bases and at J to 0 bases, leaving 10 bases not matched to a gene. CDR3 sequence (DNA): TGTGCCAGCATAAACACCCGGGACAGGGTCTCCTACGAGCAGTACTTC. Its translation is CASINTRDRVSYEQYF.

This clone showed up just once. This chain joins TRBV20-1 and TRBJ2-1, with D possibly TRBD1 on 6 matching bases. The V end was cut by 3 bases, the J end by 6 bases, with 9 bases between. The germline CDR1 and CDR2 sequences are DFQATT and SNEGSKA (reference sequence). This CDR3 is built from 12 residues. The CDR3 DNA reads TGCAGTGCTAGTAGGGGGTTCAATGAGCAGTTCTTC. This encodes CSASRGFNEQFF.

J is TRBJ2-7 and V is TRBV14; tentatively, D is TRBD1 (6 bases). Trimming stripped 0 bases from V and 6 bases from J, with 12 bases between. CDR1 is SGHDN, CDR2 FVKESK, per germline. The CDR3 length is 14 residues. CDR3 in amino acids: CASSQDQGMGEQYF. CDR3 sequence (DNA): TGTGCCAGCAGCCAAGATCAGGGGATGGGCGAGCAGTACTTC.

The chain links TRBV2 to TRBJ1-1, with 7 bases lining up with TRBD1. The CDR3 spans 14 residues. Losses at the gene ends were 7 bases for V and 4 bases for J; bases not matched to a gene: 9. From germline, CDR1 is SNHLY and CDR2 FYNNEI. In nucleotides, the CDR3 is TGTGCCAGCATGACAGGGAAGGGTAGCACTGAAGCTTTCTTT. This translates into CASMTGKGSTEAFF.

The chain couples TRBV10-3 to TRBJ1-5; D might be TRBD1 (6 bases). Trimming took off 8 bases at V and 5 bases at J, with 10 bases between the two ends. Germline CDR1 is ENHRY and CDR2 is SYGVKD. The CDR3 runs 12 residues. The CDR3 reads CAIGTLDQPQHF. The CDR3 DNA is TGTGCCATCGGGACACTGGATCAGCCCCAGCATTTT.

The rearrangement links TRBV28 to TRBJ1-2; a weak D match, TRBD1 (6 bases). This CDR3 has 13 residues. Germline V CDR1 and CDR2: MDHEN, SYDVKM. The V end was cut by 4 bases, the J end by 8 bases, with 14 bases between. The CDR3 bases are TGTGCCAGCAGTTCTGGGGGCGAAAGGGGCTACACCTTC. Amino acids: CASSSGGERGYTF.

The chain employs TRBV5-4 and TRBJ1-6; 9 bases line up with TRBD1. Looked up from germline, CDR1 is SGHNT and CDR2 is YYREEE (reference sequence). V shed 4 bases, J shed 7 bases, and the junction held 9 bases outside the gene matches. This CDR3 is built from 16 residues. CDR3 in amino acids: CASSGISGTGNSPLHF. The DNA for the CDR3 is TGTGCCAGCAGCGGTATATCCGGGACAGGGAATTCACCCCTCCACTTT.

In DNA, the CDR3 is TGTGCCAGCAGCCCAAACACCTACAATGAGCAGTTCTTC. Translated: CASSPNTYNEQFF. This chain links TRBV11-2 with TRBJ2-1; D gene uncertain. Germline assignment: CDR1 SGHAT and CDR2 FQNNGV. Trimming pared 5 bases from V and 2 bases from J, leaving 7 bases between. The CDR3 covers 13 residues.

The chain employs TRBV3-1 (or the pseudogene TRBV3-2) and TRBJ1-6; D is undetermined. V lost 4 bases and J 1 base, leaving 14 bases between the germline ends. This CDR3 spans 17 amino acids. The germline gives CDR1 LGHDT, CDR2 YNNKEL (reference sequence). CDR3 sequence reads: CASSPRVARSYNSPLHF. CDR3 nucleotide sequence: TGTGCCAGCAGCCCACGGGTGGCGAGGTCCTATAATTCACCCCTCCACTTT.

This clone was counted a single time. The gene calls are TRBV6-5 and TRBJ2-2, with D hard to call. The germline V gene has CDR1 MNHEY and CDR2 SVGAGI. Trimming left V 4 bases short and J 3 bases short, with 6 bases between. This CDR3 has 13 amino acids. In nucleotides, the CDR3 is TGTGCCAGCAGTTTTACAGACACCGGGGAGCTGTTTTTT. Residues: CASSFTDTGELFF.

V is TRBV7-2 and J is TRBJ1-2; D not certain. V was clipped by 4 bases and J by 4 bases, with 10 bases between them. The length of the CDR3 is 13 residues. CDR1 is SGHTA and CDR2 is FQGNSA in the germline V gene. The CDR3 protein is CASSSGPRYGYTF. DNA for the CDR3: TGTGCCAGCAGCTCGGGTCCTCGCTATGGCTACACCTTC.

This chain joins TRBV28 and TRBJ1-1, with 7 nucleotides matching TRBD1. CDR3 size: 15 residues. The germline V gene has CDR1 MDHEN and CDR2 SYDVKM. Trimming removed 3 bases from V and 1 base from J; junction bases left unmatched: 5. CDR3 sequence: CASSFGGTANTEAFF. DNA of the CDR3: TGTGCCAGCAGTTTTGGGGGGACAGCGAACACTGAAGCTTTCTTT.

The genes are TRBV7-8 and TRBJ2-3; D is possibly TRBD2 (7 bases). CDR1 and CDR2 from the germline V gene are SGHVS and FQNEAQ. Trimming cost V 8 bases and J 5 bases, with 20 bases left between them. This CDR3 comprises 15 residues. CDR3 amino acids: CASRLYGGGGDTQYF. The CDR3, as DNA: TGTGCCAGCCGCCTTTACGGGGGAGGGGGAGATACGCAGTATTTT.

The chain couples TRBV7-9 to TRBJ2-3; 10 nucleotides align to TRBD2. This CDR3 comprises 17 residues. Losses at the gene ends were 3 bases for V and 6 bases for J; bases not matched to a gene: 12. CDR1 is SEHNR, CDR2 FQNEAQ, per germline (reference sequence). In nucleotides, the CDR3 is TGTGCCAGCAGCTTTTCCACCCCTACTAGCGGGACGGATACGCAGTATTTT. This encodes CASSFSTPTSGTDTQYF.

The J gene is TRBJ2-6, the V gene TRBV7-6; no definite D call. This CDR3 region has 18 residues. The V gene's germline CDR1 is SGHVS and CDR2 FNYEAQ. V lost 2 bases, J lost 0 bases, and 14 bases lay in between. CDR3 region: CASSLTLEPGSGANVLTF. In DNA form, the CDR3 reads TGTGCCAGCAGCTTAACCCTCGAGCCTGGCTCTGGGGCCAACGTCCTGACTTTC.